This T cell receptor beta chain comes out of a study of T cell changes during pregnancy in multiple sclerosis. Sequenced by immunoSEQ multiplex PCR; TCRdb stores in-frame clones only, minus some. The sample lists about 38,000 clones; around 89% were seen once. The CDR3 spans 16 residues. V usage is TRBV12-2 and J usage is TRBJ2-7; TRBD2 is the table's D call and was not checked against the DNA. TRBV12-2 is reported as a pseudogene. The material was CD4+ T cells from peripheral blood mononuclear cells, obtained in the second trimester of pregnancy. The origin of this receptor is a female donor with multiple sclerosis, enrolled in a pregnancy study. CDR3 DNA sequence: TGTGCAAGTCGCTTAGCGGTAGTAGCGGGAGTCTACGAGCAGTACTTC. It is translated as CASRLAVVAGVYEQYF.